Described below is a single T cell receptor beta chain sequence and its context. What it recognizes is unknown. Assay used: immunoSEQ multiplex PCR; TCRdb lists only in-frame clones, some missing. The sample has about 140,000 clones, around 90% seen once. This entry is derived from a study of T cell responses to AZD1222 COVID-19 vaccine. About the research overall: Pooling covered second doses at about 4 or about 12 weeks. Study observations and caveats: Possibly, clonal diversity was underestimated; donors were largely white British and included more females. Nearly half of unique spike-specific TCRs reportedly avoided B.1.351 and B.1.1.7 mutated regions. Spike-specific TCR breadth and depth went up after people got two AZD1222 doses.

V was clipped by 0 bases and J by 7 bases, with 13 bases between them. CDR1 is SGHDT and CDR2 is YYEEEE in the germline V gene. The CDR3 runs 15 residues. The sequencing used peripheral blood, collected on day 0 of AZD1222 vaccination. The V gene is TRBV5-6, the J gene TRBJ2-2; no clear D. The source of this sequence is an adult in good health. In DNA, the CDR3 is TGTGCCAGCAGCTTGGCCCAAGAATTTGGCGGGGAGCTGTTTTTT. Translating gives CASSLAQEFGGELFF. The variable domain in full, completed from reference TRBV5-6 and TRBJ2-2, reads DAGVTQSPTHLIKTRGQQVTLRCSPKSGHDTVSWYQQALGQGPQFIFQYYEEEERQRGNFPDRFSGHQFPNYSSELNVNALLLGDSALYLCASSLAQEFGGELFFGEGSRLTVL.